This TCR beta chain was found in a study of blood T cell repertoires in COVID-19. Original data processing: Reference gene primer amplification in the assay estimated nucleated cell counts. Clones were sequenced by immunoSEQ multiplex PCR, and TCRdb holds only the in-frame ones, with some missing. The V and J calls and clone size were taken over from that table, and D and trimming were inferred from the DNA. Of tens of thousands of clones listed, 91% are singletons. V lost 1 base, J lost 1 base, and 10 bases lay in between. This CDR3 comprises 15 residues. Germline CDR1 reads MNHNS; CDR2 reads SASEGT.

The receptor comes from a human donor in a cohort sampled during active COVID-19. The sample comprised peripheral blood. The chain joins TRBV6-1 to TRBJ1-1; TRBD1 might be the D (5 bases). This chain's CDR3 is CASSEGGGWNTEAFF. In DNA, the CDR3 is TGTGCCAGCAGTGAAGGGGGGGGTTGGAACACTGAAGCTTTCTTT.